Below are 23 T cell receptor beta chains sequenced from a single sample in a study of T cells expressing NK-cell markers (dated by TCRdb to the early 2020s). Library construction relied on 5' RACE. TCRdb lists the instrument as Illumina HiSeq 2000. After reprocessing by TCRdb, each CDR3 protein sequence is one entry, and no DNA is given. The table for this sample shows a few hundred thousand distinct CDR3 sequences. Jointly, the top ten make up approximately 3.5% of the sample. Sequencing used blood T cells: a sorted CD56 or NKG2C T cell subset, CD4+ or CD8+ T cells, or bulk PBMC T cells (not recorded which). Receptors were obtained from a man aged 18 to 29 in good health. Donor details come from another sample of the same person, matched by shared clones.

The CDR3 region is CASQRGGGELFF. The gene calls are TRBV6-5 and TRBJ2-2; TCRdb calls TRBD2, which cannot be checked without DNA. The CDR3 has 12 residues. CDR1 and CDR2 (germline): MNHEY, SVGAGI.

The J gene is TRBJ2-2, the V gene TRBV5-6. The CDR3 consists of 15 residues. Germline CDR1 and CDR2: SGHDT and YYEEEE. The chain's CDR3 is CASSWGGANTGELFF.

The chain has TRBV5-1 and TRBJ2-7; TCRdb names TRBD1, which stays unverified in the absence of DNA. This CDR3 comprises 14 residues. CDR1 SGHRS and CDR2 YFSETQ come from the germline V gene. CDR3 in amino acids: CASSLGQGFYEQYF.

The genes are TRBV10-3 and TRBJ1-1; the TRBD1 assignment by TCRdb is unverifiable without DNA. This CDR3 is 14 amino acids long. Looked up from germline, CDR1 is ENHRY and CDR2 is SYGVKD. CDR3 amino acids: CAISESGGSTEAFF.

This chain uses TRBV20-1 with TRBJ2-1; the TCRdb call, TRBD1, lacks DNA for checking. This CDR3 has 12 amino acids. Germline values: CDR1 DFQATT, CDR2 SNEGSKA (reference sequence). This CDR3 reads CSATKLGREQFF.

The V and J genes are TRBV4-2 and TRBJ2-1; the D call of TRBD2 rests on TCRdb alone, since no DNA is present to check it. The CDR3 consists of 16 residues. Germline loops: CDR1 LGHNA, CDR2 YNFKEQ. This CDR3 reads CASSQDRLAGRNEQFF.

V gene TRBV5-1 combines with J gene TRBJ2-2; TCRdb outputs TRBD2, but without DNA this stays unchecked. The CDR3 is 14 residues long. Germline V gene sequence: CDR1 SGHRS, CDR2 YFSETQ. CDR3 protein: CASSLGAREGMLFF.

The CDR3 here is CASSDQGKTQYF. The chain is built from TRBV7-9 and TRBJ2-5. CDR1 SEHNR and CDR2 FQNEAQ come from the germline V gene (reference sequence). The length of the CDR3 is 12 residues.

The V gene is TRBV12-3 or TRBV12-4, the J gene TRBJ1-4; TCRdb picks TRBD1, but there is no DNA to check that call. The CDR3 length is 16 residues. The CDR3: CASSGTPQGRNEKLFF.

The rearrangement links TRBV6-2 or TRBV6-3 to TRBJ2-1; the D call from TCRdb, TRBD1, cannot be confirmed without DNA. The CDR3 consists of 15 residues. CDR1 is MNHEY, CDR2 SVGEGT, per germline. The CDR3 sequence: CASTYGQAPLNEQFF.

This chain links TRBV4-1 with TRBJ1-1. This CDR3 contains 14 residues. Per the germline V gene, CDR1 is MGHRA and CDR2 is YSYEKL. Here the CDR3 reads CASSQGRGDWEAFF.

The V call is TRBV6-1, the J call TRBJ1-1; the TCRdb D gene call, TRBD1, has no DNA to confirm it. From germline, CDR1 is MNHNS and CDR2 SASEGT. The CDR3 totals 15 residues. The CDR3 region is CASSGQGSANTEAFF.

J is TRBJ2-6 and V is TRBV5-1. The CDR3 spans 20 residues. The germline gives CDR1 SGHRS, CDR2 YFSETQ. CDR3 amino acids: CASSLVQSGDLSSGANVLTF.

The chain recombines TRBV5-4 with TRBJ2-1; checking the TCRdb D call of TRBD1 is not possible without DNA. Looked up from germline, CDR1 is SGHNT and CDR2 is YYREEE (reference sequence). The CDR3 covers 14 residues. The CDR3 protein is CASSSLDRAPEQFF.

The genes are TRBV5-1 and TRBJ2-6. The germline V gene encodes CDR1 SGHRS and CDR2 YFSETQ. This CDR3 has 17 residues. The CDR3: CASSSTSLRSGANVLTF.

The rearrangement joins TRBV4-2 to TRBJ2-2; TCRdb's D call, TRBD2, is unchecked because there is no DNA. There are 18 residues in the CDR3. The germline V gene has CDR1 LGHNA and CDR2 YNFKEQ. The CDR3 loop is CASSQDRGVAGATGELFF.

The genes are TRBV20-1 and TRBJ2-1; TCRdb outputs TRBD2, but without DNA this stays unchecked. The CDR3 totals 13 residues. Per the germline V gene, CDR1 is DFQATT and CDR2 is SNEGSKA (reference sequence). CDR3 loop: CSAPSSSRNEQFF.

The V gene is TRBV28, the J gene TRBJ2-5; TCRdb returns TRBD1, unconfirmable since there is no DNA. This CDR3 is 14 amino acids long. Germline-derived CDR1 and CDR2 are MDHEN and SYDVKM. This CDR3 is CASRSGTGTETQYF.

This chain links TRBV28 with TRBJ1-2; TCRdb designates TRBD1, a call that cannot be tested without DNA. The germline V gene has CDR1 MDHEN and CDR2 SYDVKM. The CDR3 length is 12 residues. CDR3: CAGGAHRAGYTF.

The chain joins TRBV6-1 to TRBJ1-1. CDR1 is MNHNS, CDR2 SASEGT, per germline. This CDR3 spans 17 amino acids. The CDR3 reads CASSEPTLGIMSTEAFF.

The chain carries TRBV12-3 or TRBV12-4 and TRBJ2-7; the D gene TCRdb calls, TRBD2, cannot be checked with no DNA. The CDR3 has 15 amino acids. Here the CDR3 reads CASSHAVGEGHEQYF.

The chain carries TRBV12-3 or TRBV12-4 and TRBJ1-2; the TCRdb D gene call, TRBD1, has no DNA to confirm it. The CDR3 has 15 amino acids. The CDR3 region is CASSFLGQGAHGYTF.

The chain is built from TRBV12-3 or TRBV12-4 and TRBJ2-7. The length of the CDR3 is 13 residues. The CDR3: CASSRGANYEQYF.